This T cell receptor beta chain is from a study of T-cell memory formation after mild COVID-19. Overall study: For the most part, TCR clusters were specific to one donor.

The CDR3 loop spans 17 amino acids. The junction had 8 bases not matched to a gene; V was cut back by 0 bases and J by 0 bases. Germline assignment: CDR1 MNHEY and CDR2 SVGAGI. Regarding the study as a whole: The finding that pre-infection memory included some responding clones suggested that cross-reactive memory joined. Among CD4+ contracting clones, most were CM and EM, and CD8+ ones EMRA.

This clonotype was counted between two and nine times. Its antigen is still unknown. One entry per CDR3 protein, called by TCRdb with MiXCR from the 5' RACE reads. In the table there are some 440,000 distinct CDR3 sequences, about 23% of which are singletons. Sequencing was done on a sample of PBMCs or a T cell subset sorted from them (not recorded which). The clonotype comes from an adult woman who had mild COVID-19 (a few samples of this study predate the infection). Cell type and time point are not known. The V gene is TRBV6-5, the J gene TRBJ2-7; 7 positions agree with TRBD1. This chain's CDR3 is CASSYSRSPGGSYEQYF. CDR3 DNA sequence: TGTGCCAGCAGTTACTCGAGATCGCCAGGGGGCTCCTACGAGCAGTACTTC.